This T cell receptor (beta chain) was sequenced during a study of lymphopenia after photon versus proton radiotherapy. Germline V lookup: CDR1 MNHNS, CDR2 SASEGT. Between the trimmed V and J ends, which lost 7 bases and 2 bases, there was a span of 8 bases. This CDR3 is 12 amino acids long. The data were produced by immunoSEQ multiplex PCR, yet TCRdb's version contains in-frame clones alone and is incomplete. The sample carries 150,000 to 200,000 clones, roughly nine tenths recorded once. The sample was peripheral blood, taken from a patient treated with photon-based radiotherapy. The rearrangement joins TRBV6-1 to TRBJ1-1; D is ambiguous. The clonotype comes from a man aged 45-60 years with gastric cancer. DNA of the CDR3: TGTGCCAGCAAGGGCGGCAACACTGAAGCTTTCTTT. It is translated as CASKGGNTEAFF.